This TCR beta chain was recovered during a study of blood T cell repertoires in COVID-19. Study-level information: Both acute and convalescent COVID-19 samples were obtained from the United States, Italy and Spain.

The CDR3 runs 14 residues. Trimming stripped 3 bases from V and 4 bases from J, with 13 bases between. Germline CDR1 SGHKS, CDR2 YYEKEE (reference sequence). This clone appeared a single time. Original methodology: Reference gene primers were amplified, and this amplification served to estimate nucleated cell counts. TCRdb's copy holds only in-frame clones and misses some; the assay was immunoSEQ multiplex PCR. Clonal size and the V and J genes are those of that table, whereas D and trimming came from the DNA. The data contain 130,000 to 150,000 clones, roughly four fifths of them seen just once; the ten biggest clones take up about 2.9%.

Sequenced material: peripheral blood. The gene calls are TRBV5-5 and TRBJ1-1; D uncertain. This TCR derives from a woman of 80 years or more with acute or convalescent COVID-19. The CDR3 spells CASSSQIWSTEAFF. In DNA form, the CDR3 reads TGTGCCAGCAGCTCCCAGATATGGAGCACTGAAGCTTTCTTT.